The 8 T cell receptor beta chains reported below all come from one sample, sequenced in a study of cytomegalovirus exposure and HLA in healthy donors. The study ran its PCR with 60 Vbeta and 13 Jbeta primers. Method: immunoSEQ multiplex PCR; TCRdb's copy keeps in-frame clones and lacks some. There are just over 150,000 clones in the sample; around 76% occur only once, and roughly 2% lies in the top ten. Sequenced material: PBMCs. The receptors here all came from a female donor in good health and CMV-seronegative.

This clone was detected only a few times. The genes are TRBV6-5 and TRBJ2-7; 11 nucleotides line up with TRBD2. CDR1 MNHEY and CDR2 SVGAGI come from the germline V gene. V was pared by 6 bases and J by 2 bases, with 6 bases of the junction left unmatched. The CDR3 totals 15 residues. The CDR3: CASRGGLAVTYEQYF. CDR3 sequence (DNA): TGTGCCAGCAGGGGGGGACTAGCGGTTACCTACGAGCAGTACTTC.

The rearrangement links TRBV5-6 to TRBJ2-1; 8 nucleotides match TRBD2. Germline-derived CDR1 and CDR2 are SGHDT and YYEEEE. CDR3 length: 16 residues. Trimming took 0 bases from V and 3 from J; bases not matched to a gene: 5. The CDR3: CASSLVSGRSYNEQFF. CDR3 DNA: TGTGCCAGCAGCTTGGTGAGCGGGAGAAGCTACAATGAGCAGTTCTTC.

The DNA for the CDR3 is TGTGCCAGCAGCTCTGGGGGGGACAGGGTAACTGAAGCTTTCTTT. Encoded protein: CASSSGGDRVTEAFF. The chain couples TRBV5-6 to TRBJ1-1; 9 nucleotides align to TRBD1. Germline V gene sequence: CDR1 SGHDT, CDR2 YYEEEE. The CDR3 runs to 15 residues. After removal of 3 bases from V and 5 bases from J, the junction contained 8 bases not matched to a gene.

The chain is built from TRBV19 and TRBJ2-1; tentatively, D is TRBD2 (5 bases). CDR1 is LNHDA, CDR2 SQIVND, per germline (reference sequence). Trimming left V 4 bases short and J 7 bases short, with 29 bases between. This CDR3 is 19 amino acids long. CDR3 in DNA: TGTGCCAGTAGTACAGCCCTCCCGGGCCCTCAGGACTTGGGGAATGAGCAGTTCTTC. Translating it yields CASSTALPGPQDLGNEQFF.

The chain employs TRBV4-1 and TRBJ2-7; the match to TRBD1 covers 9 bases. V shed 4 bases, J shed 5 bases, and the junction held 6 bases outside the gene matches. There are 14 residues in the CDR3. The germline CDR1 and CDR2 sequences are MGHRA and YSYEKL. The CDR3 here is CASSLRDRAHEQYF. CDR3 nucleotide sequence: TGCGCCAGCAGCCTCCGGGACAGGGCTCACGAGCAGTACTTC.

This clone has more than one count but fewer than ten. The CDR3 DNA follows: TGTGCCAGCAGCACCCACAGGGGGGCCCTCGAGCAGTACTTC. Residues: CASSTHRGALEQYF. The chain joins TRBV11-2 to TRBJ2-7; TRBD1 agrees at 8 bases. The CDR3 has 14 amino acids. Germline CDR1 and CDR2: SGHAT and FQNNGV. V trimming: 5 bases; J trimming: 6 bases; junction bases outside the gene matches: 9.

As concerns this clone: One junction end does not reproduce the germline sequence, and a read error may be involved. The sample has other DNA sequences that encode this CDR3 too. This chain joins TRBV9 and TRBJ1-1, with D perhaps matching TRBD1 (5 bases). There are 14 residues in the CDR3. Germline V CDR1 and CDR2: SGDLS, YYNGEE. As DNA, the CDR3 is TGTGCCAGCAGCGGGCAAGGGGAGGGCACTGAGGCTTTCTTT. Translating gives CASSGQGEGTEAFF.

The genes are TRBV6-1 and TRBJ1-2, with D possibly TRBD1 on 5 matching bases. Germline V lookup: CDR1 MNHNS, CDR2 SASEGT. V was shortened by 2 bases and J by 3 bases, with 13 bases between the two germline ends. The CDR3 has 15 residues. The DNA of the CDR3 is TGTGCCAGCAGTGAAACTTGGGGAGGGGACTATGGCTACACCTTC. It codes for CASSETWGGDYGYTF.